The present T cell receptor (beta chain) was sequenced within a study of CD4 T cells in relation to SARS-CoV-2 and coronaviruses. Using immunoSEQ multiplex PCR, the repertoire was profiled, and TCRdb retains in-frame clones only, with some absent. Of about 24,000 clones in the sample, approximately 76% are singletons; the top ten hold over 10%. CD4+ T cells from unexposed donors were obtained before the COVID-19 pandemic (2011-2018). The cells were cultured for about 10 days before CD4+ T cells were isolated. Comment on this clone: Its antigen is undetermined.

J lost 4 bases, V lost 5 bases, and 6 bases had no gene match. Per germline, CDR1 MNHEY and CDR2 SVGAGI. The CDR3 is made up of 15 amino acids. The V call is TRBV6-5, the J call TRBJ1-3, with 9 bases fitting TRBD1. The TCR originated in a human donor in good health. Sequencing input: CD4+ T cells from PBMCs, cultured in vitro. CDR3 coding DNA: TGTGCCAGCAGTACTGGGGGACAGGGAGGAAACACCATATATTTT. It codes for CASSTGGQGGNTIYF.